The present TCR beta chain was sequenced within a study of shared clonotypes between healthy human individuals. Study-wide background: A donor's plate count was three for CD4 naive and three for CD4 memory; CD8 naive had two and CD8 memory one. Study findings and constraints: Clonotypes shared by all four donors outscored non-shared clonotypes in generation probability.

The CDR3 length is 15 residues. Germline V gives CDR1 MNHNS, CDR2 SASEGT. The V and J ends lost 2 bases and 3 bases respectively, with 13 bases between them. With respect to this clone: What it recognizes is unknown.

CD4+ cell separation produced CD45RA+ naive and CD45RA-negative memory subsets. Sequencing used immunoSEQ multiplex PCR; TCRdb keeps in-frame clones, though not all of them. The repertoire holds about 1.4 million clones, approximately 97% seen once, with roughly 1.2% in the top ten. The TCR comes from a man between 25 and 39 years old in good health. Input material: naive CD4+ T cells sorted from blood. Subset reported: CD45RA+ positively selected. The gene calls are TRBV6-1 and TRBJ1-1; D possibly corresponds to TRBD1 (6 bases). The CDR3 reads CASSETGRLYTEAFF. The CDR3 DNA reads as TGTGCCAGCAGTGAAACAGGGCGGTTGTACACTGAAGCTTTCTTT.